Following are 9 T cell receptor beta chains from one sample sequenced in a study of blood T cell repertoires in COVID-19 (dated by TCRdb to 2020 to 2021). Library preparation used the immunoSEQ multiplex PCR assay. The immuneACCESS repertoire file appears here via TCRdb, limited to in-frame rearrangements. These files lack a portion of the clones; in checked studies, under half of the deficit traces to unresolved V genes, and the cause of the others is not known. This sample has about 140,000 clones in its table, and nearly 80% of those were observed once. The ten largest make up less than 3% of the sample. The sequenced sample was PBMCs or T cells enriched from blood (not recorded which). The receptor set was obtained from a woman between 45 and 60 years old who had recovered from COVID-19.

This clone was recorded a few times. Other nucleotide sequences in the sample specify the same CDR3. This sequence joins TRBV7-9 and TRBJ2-7; D uncertain. V was cut by 3 bases and J by 2 bases, with 2 bases left in between. Germline values: CDR1 SEHNR, CDR2 FQNEAQ (reference sequence). The CDR3 has 11 amino acids. CDR3 residues: CASSFTYEQYF. The DNA for the CDR3 is TGTGCCAGCAGCTTTACCTACGAGCAGTACTTC.

The chain uses TRBV6-2 or TRBV6-3 and TRBJ2-7; D unresolved. The germline V gene has CDR1 MNHEY and CDR2 SVGEGT. The CDR3 has 13 residues. V was shortened by 6 bases and J by 0 bases, with 9 bases between the two germline ends. As DNA, the CDR3 is TGTGCCAGCAGCTTTGAGGTCTCCTACGAGCAGTACTTC. The encoded protein is CASSFEVSYEQYF.

The V and J genes are TRBV20-1 and TRBJ1-4; tentatively, D is TRBD1 (6 bases). CDR3 size: 15 residues. The V end was cut by 3 bases, the J end by 7 bases, with 18 bases between. Germline V gene data show CDR1 as DFQATT and CDR2 as SNEGSKA (reference sequence). The CDR3 nucleotides read TGCAGTGCTAGTCTTATGGTTGGGGGCGGTGAAAAACTGTTTTTT. It encodes CSASLMVGGGEKLFF.

The chain is built from TRBV7-3 and TRBJ1-1; the D is unclear. The CDR3 runs 15 residues. CDR1 is SGHTA, CDR2 FQGTGA, per germline. V was pared by 5 bases and J by 4 bases, with 17 bases between. CDR3 DNA sequence: TGTGCCAGCAGCAGACGAGGAGGTGGGGTCACTGAAGCTTTCTTT. Translated, it gives CASSRRGGGVTEAFF.

The V gene is TRBV3-1 (or the pseudogene TRBV3-2), the J gene TRBJ1-2, with D tentatively TRBD1 (6 bases). Looked up from germline, CDR1 is LGHDT and CDR2 is YNNKEL (reference sequence). V shed 6 bases and J shed 6 bases, with 20 bases lying between them. The CDR3 has 15 residues. The CDR3 protein is CASSTQRGGWNGYTF. The CDR3 DNA follows: TGTGCCAGCAGTACTCAAAGGGGGGGGTGGAATGGCTACACCTTC.

This chain joins TRBV18 and TRBJ1-1, with 12 bases fitting TRBD1. With V trimmed by 3 bases and J by 3 bases, 8 bases remained unmatched. Germline CDR1 and CDR2: KGHSH and LQKENI. There are 17 residues in the CDR3. As DNA, the CDR3 is TGTGCCAGCTCACCGCTCGGGACAGGGGGCCCGGACACTGAAGCTTTCTTT. This sequence encodes CASSPLGTGGPDTEAFF. Supplemented by reference TRBV18 and TRBJ1-1, the full variable domain reads NAGVMQNPRHLVRRRGQEARLRCSPMKGHSHVYWYRQLPEEGLKFMVYLQKENIIDESGMPKERFSAEFPKEGPSILRIQQVVRGDSAAYFCASSPLGTGGPDTEAFFGQGTRLTVV.

This clone came up a few times. V gene TRBV6-1 combines with J gene TRBJ2-7, with D tentatively TRBD2 (5 bases). The germline V gene has CDR1 MNHNS and CDR2 SASEGT. V was clipped by 2 bases and J by 1 base, with 18 bases between them. CDR3 length equals 17 residues. The chain's CDR3 is CASSEIRGLGRSYEQYF. In nucleotides, the CDR3 is TGTGCCAGCAGTGAAATTCGGGGATTGGGTAGATCCTACGAGCAGTACTTC.

This clone turned up a few times. V usage is TRBV4-2 and J usage is TRBJ1-2; a possible D gene is TRBD1 (5 bases). Between the trimmed V and J ends, which lost 4 bases and 7 bases, there was a span of 10 bases. The V gene's germline CDR1 is LGHNA and CDR2 YNFKEQ. This CDR3 has 12 amino acids. The CDR3 is CASSPEGAGYTF. As DNA, the CDR3 is TGTGCCAGCAGCCCCGAAGGGGCTGGCTACACCTTC.

J is TRBJ2-1 and V is TRBV13, with D unresolved. V gave up 5 bases and J gave up 3 bases, with 5 bases separating them. CDR1 and CDR2 (germline): PRHDT, FYEKMQ (reference sequence). This CDR3 spans 12 amino acids. In DNA, the CDR3 is TGTGCCAGCAGCCTCAGCTACAATGAGCAGTTCTTC. It codes for CASSLSYNEQFF. The entire variable domain, with the rest obtained from reference TRBV13 and TRBJ2-1, is as follows: AAGVIQSPRHLIKEKRETATLKCYPIPRHDTVYWYQQGPGQDPQFLISFYEKMQSDKGSIPDRFSAQQFSDYHSELNMSSLELGDSALYFCASSLSYNEQFFGPGTRLTVL.